Below are 18 T cell receptor beta chains sequenced from a single sample in a study of a mutant IDH1 vaccine in newly diagnosed glioma. Produced via immunoSEQ multiplex PCR; TCRdb's table is partial and in-frame only. The table records 20,000 to 25,000 clones, 80% to 95% of them present only once. Time point specified: baseline, week 1 (first vaccination visit). Treatment noted: pre-vaccination baseline after standard-of-care therapy. Here the sequenced sample was PBMCs, taken from a glioma patient treated with radiotherapy, temozolomide or both. Receptor source: a man aged 25-45 years with glioma.

V usage is TRBV21-1 and J usage is TRBJ1-2; the table gives TRBD1 as D, unverified against the DNA. TRBV21-1 is given as a pseudogene. CDR3 size: 12 residues. CDR3 amino acids: CASSNRVYGYTF. Written as DNA, the CDR3 is TGTGCCAGCAGCAACAGGGTCTATGGCTACACCTTC.

The chain is built from TRBV10-3 and TRBJ2-7; 12 bases map to TRBD1. Per germline, CDR1 ENHRY and CDR2 SYGVKD. This CDR3 contains 18 residues. V trimming: 6 bases; J trimming: 0 bases; junction bases outside the gene matches: 12. The CDR3 loop is CAIRPGTGGAGGSYEQYF. The CDR3 DNA is TGTGCCATCAGGCCCGGGACAGGGGGCGCAGGGGGCTCCTACGAGCAGTACTTC.

The rearrangement links TRBV4-1 to TRBJ2-5; D remains unclear. V shed 1 base and J shed 0 bases, with 9 bases lying between them. This CDR3 is 15 amino acids long. Germline V gives CDR1 MGHRA, CDR2 YSYEKL. In DNA form, the CDR3 reads TGCGCCAGCAGCCAAGCAGTGTCGTACCAAGAGACCCAGTACTTC. Its translation: CASSQAVSYQETQYF.

The rearrangement uses TRBV5-1 and TRBJ2-5; D uncertain. The CDR3 contains 14 residues. V dropped 0 bases and J dropped 3 bases, with 9 bases sitting between them. From germline, CDR1 is SGHRS and CDR2 YFSETQ. This chain's CDR3 is CASSLGVTEETQYF. The CDR3 coding sequence is TGCGCCAGCAGCTTGGGGGTTACCGAAGAGACCCAGTACTTC.

The chain couples TRBV5-4 to TRBJ2-5; 10 bases map to TRBD1. Germline V gene data show CDR1 as SGHNT and CDR2 as YYREEE (reference sequence). Germline trimming cut 4 bases from V and 5 bases from J; bases unmatched to any gene: 11. The CDR3 loop spans 16 amino acids. The CDR3 loop is CASSLTTGGHWETQYF. The CDR3 DNA follows: TGTGCCAGCAGCCTCACGACAGGGGGCCATTGGGAGACCCAGTACTTC.

A few counts support this clone. This CDR3 reads CASSFIAGALVEQFF. CDR3 nucleotide sequence: TGTGCCAGCAGCTTTATAGCGGGGGCCCTGGTTGAGCAGTTCTTC. This chain connects TRBV7-8 to TRBJ2-1; 9 bases line up with TRBD2. This CDR3 has 15 residues. V lost 3 bases to trimming and J lost 9 bases; unmatched junction nucleotides: 9. From germline, CDR1 is SGHVS and CDR2 FQNEAQ.

V usage is TRBV6-1 and J usage is TRBJ2-7; 8 nucleotides line up with TRBD1. This CDR3 spans 16 amino acids. CDR1 is MNHNS and CDR2 is SASEGT in the germline V gene. J lost 2 bases, V lost 0 bases, and 6 bases had no gene match. This chain's CDR3 is CASSEAGGTGPYEQYF. The CDR3 DNA reads TGTGCCAGCAGTGAAGCTGGAGGGACAGGTCCCTACGAGCAGTACTTC.

The chain has TRBV5-1 and TRBJ2-1; 11 positions match TRBD2. This CDR3 has 16 residues. The J segment lost 4 bases and the V segment lost 5 bases, leaving 8 bases of the junction unmatched. Germline assignment: CDR1 SGHRS and CDR2 YFSETQ. CDR3 nucleotide sequence: TGCGCCAGCAGTACGGACACTAGCGGGAGTTACAATGAGCAGTTCTTC. Protein sequence: CASSTDTSGSYNEQFF.

The CDR3 region is CASSKRRPQGNQPQHF. The CDR3 nucleotides read TGTGCCAGTAGTAAAAGGAGGCCCCAGGGCAATCAGCCCCAGCATTTT. The rearrangement uses TRBV19 and TRBJ1-5; D remains unclear. The CDR3 sequence is 16 residues long. V was trimmed by 4 bases and J by 2 bases, leaving 15 bases between them. Germline CDR1 is LNHDA and CDR2 is SQIVND (reference sequence).

The rearrangement uses TRBV5-1 and TRBJ1-1, with TRBD1 identical over 9 bases. The germline gives CDR1 SGHRS, CDR2 YFSETQ. The junction had 6 bases not matched to a gene; V was cut back by 3 bases and J by 3 bases. This CDR3 has 15 residues. The CDR3 nucleotides read TGCGCCAGCAGCTGGGGACAGGGTGTGGACACTGAAGCTTTCTTT. It specifies CASSWGQGVDTEAFF.

The rearrangement joins TRBV6-5 to TRBJ2-5; no clear D. Germline V gene sequence: CDR1 MNHEY, CDR2 SVGAGI. V dropped 6 bases and J dropped 0 bases, with 11 bases sitting between them. The CDR3 runs 14 residues. The CDR3, as DNA: TGTGCCAGCAGAAGCCCCGGACACCAAGAGACCCAGTACTTC. This translates into CASRSPGHQETQYF.

The chain links TRBV9 to TRBJ2-5, with unresolved D. V lost 2 bases and J lost 5, with 10 bases in between. This CDR3 comprises 13 residues. Per germline, CDR1 SGDLS and CDR2 YYNGEE. The CDR3, as DNA: TGTGCCAGCAGCGTCGTAGGTTTCGAGACCCAGTACTTC. Amino acid sequence: CASSVVGFETQYF.

This clone was counted once. The CDR3, as DNA: TGTGCCAGCAGTGAAGGGAGACAGGCATACTACGAGCAGTACTTC. It is translated as CASSEGRQAYYEQYF. This chain joins TRBV2 and TRBJ2-7; D is possibly TRBD1 (6 bases). The length of the CDR3 is 15 residues. V was pared by 1 base and J by 3 bases, with 13 bases between. The V gene's germline CDR1 is SNHLY and CDR2 FYNNEI.

This clone is large (0.1 to 1%) within its sample. The chain uses TRBV6-5 and TRBJ2-5; TRBD1 matches 9 bases. From germline, CDR1 is MNHEY and CDR2 SVGAGI. The CDR3 is 15 amino acids. With 4 bases clipped from V and 2 bases from J, the junction kept 5 bases outside the gene matches. The CDR3 sequence is CASSSGTGKQETQYF. CDR3 DNA: TGTGCCAGCAGTTCGGGGACAGGGAAGCAAGAGACCCAGTACTTC.

The genes are TRBV11-2 and TRBJ1-1; 8 bases are shared with TRBD1. Germline trimming cut 5 bases from V and 5 bases from J; bases unmatched to any gene: 1. The CDR3 consists of 12 residues. From germline, CDR1 is SGHAT and CDR2 FQNNGV. The CDR3 DNA follows: TGTGCCAGCAGCCGGACAGGGACTGAAGCTTTCTTT. It specifies CASSRTGTEAFF.

V gene TRBV10-3 combines with J gene TRBJ1-1; no clear D. This CDR3 has 14 residues. V was trimmed by 3 bases and J by 8 bases, leaving 16 bases between them. The germline V gene has CDR1 ENHRY and CDR2 SYGVKD. The CDR3 region has the DNA TGTGCCATCAGTGATATTCGAGGCCCAGCCGAAGCTTTCTTT. The encoded protein is CAISDIRGPAEAFF.

The V and J genes are TRBV6-5 and TRBJ1-5; TRBD1 is a possible D gene (5 bases). V shed 6 bases and J shed 3 bases, with 9 bases lying between them. The CDR3 loop spans 13 amino acids. Germline V gives CDR1 MNHEY, CDR2 SVGAGI. CDR3 loop: CASSDSLNQPQHF. The CDR3 nucleotides read TGTGCCAGCAGCGACAGCCTCAATCAGCCCCAGCATTTT.

This clone came up a few times. This chain uses TRBV5-1 with TRBJ2-1; D perhaps matches TRBD2 (5 bases). Trimming pared 3 bases from V and 8 bases from J, leaving 12 bases between. The CDR3 is made up of 13 amino acids. Per germline, CDR1 SGHRS and CDR2 YFSETQ. CDR3 region: CASSSGWEDEQFF. Here the CDR3 DNA reads TGCGCCAGCAGCTCGGGATGGGAAGATGAGCAGTTCTTC.